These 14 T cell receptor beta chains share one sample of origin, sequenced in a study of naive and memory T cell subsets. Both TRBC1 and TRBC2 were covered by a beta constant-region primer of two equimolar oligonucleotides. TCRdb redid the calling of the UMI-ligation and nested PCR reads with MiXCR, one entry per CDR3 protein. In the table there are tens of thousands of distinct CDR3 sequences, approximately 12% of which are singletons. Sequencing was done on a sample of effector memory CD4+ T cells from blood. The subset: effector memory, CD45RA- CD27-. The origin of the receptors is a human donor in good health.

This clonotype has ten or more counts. Here the CDR3 reads CASSPPRSDTQYF. DNA of the CDR3: TGTGCCAGCAGCCCCCCCCGATCGGATACGCAGTATTTT. The V call is TRBV7-8, the J call TRBJ2-3, with unresolved D. Germline V gene sequence: CDR1 SGHVS, CDR2 FQNEAQ. The CDR3 consists of 13 residues. Trimming stripped 5 bases from V and 6 bases from J, with 12 bases between.

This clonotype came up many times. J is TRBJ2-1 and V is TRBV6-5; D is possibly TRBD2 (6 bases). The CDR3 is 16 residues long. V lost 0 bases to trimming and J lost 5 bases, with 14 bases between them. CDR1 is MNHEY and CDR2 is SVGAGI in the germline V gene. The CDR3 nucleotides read TGTGCCAGCAGTTACTCGCCCGGGAGCGGCGACAATGAGCAGTTCTTC. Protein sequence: CASSYSPGSGDNEQFF.

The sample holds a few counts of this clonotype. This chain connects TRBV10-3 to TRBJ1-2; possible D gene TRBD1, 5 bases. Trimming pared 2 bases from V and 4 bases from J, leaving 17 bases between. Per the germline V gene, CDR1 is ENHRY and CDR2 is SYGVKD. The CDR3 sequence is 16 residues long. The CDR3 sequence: CAISERAGSVLYGYTF. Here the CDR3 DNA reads TGTGCCATCAGTGAGAGGGCAGGGTCGGTACTCTATGGCTACACCTTC.

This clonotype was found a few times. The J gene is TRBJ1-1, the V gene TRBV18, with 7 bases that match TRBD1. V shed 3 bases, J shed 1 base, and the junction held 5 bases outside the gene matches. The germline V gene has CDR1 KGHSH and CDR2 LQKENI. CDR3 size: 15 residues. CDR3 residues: CASSPTGAANTEAFF. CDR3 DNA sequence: TGTGCCAGCTCACCTACAGGGGCCGCGAACACTGAAGCTTTCTTT.

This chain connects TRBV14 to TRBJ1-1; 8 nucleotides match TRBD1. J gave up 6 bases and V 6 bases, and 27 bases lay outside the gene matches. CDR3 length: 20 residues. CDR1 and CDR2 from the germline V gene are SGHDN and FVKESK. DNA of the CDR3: TGTGCCAGCAGTCCTAAACAAACAGGGGGATTCTGGGGTTTTGGCTCTGAAGCTTTCTTT. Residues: CASSPKQTGGFWGFGSEAFF.

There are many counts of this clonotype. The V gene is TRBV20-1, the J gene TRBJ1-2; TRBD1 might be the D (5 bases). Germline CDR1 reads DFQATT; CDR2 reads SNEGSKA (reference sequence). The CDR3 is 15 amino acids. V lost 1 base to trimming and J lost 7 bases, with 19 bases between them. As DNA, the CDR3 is TGCAGTGCTAGAGTTGTTGATTGGGGGGAGTTTGGCTACACCTTC. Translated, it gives CSARVVDWGEFGYTF.

The CDR3 loop is CASSYFPGGTGSNQPQHF. CDR3 nucleotides: TGTGCCAGCAGTTACTTCCCGGGGGGGACGGGGAGCAATCAGCCCCAGCATTTT. This chain joins TRBV6-2 or TRBV6-3 and TRBJ1-5, with a tentative D call TRBD1 (5 bases). The CDR3 totals 18 residues. Germline CDR1 reads MNHEY; CDR2 reads SVGEGT. The V end was cut by 1 base, the J end by 1 base, with 17 bases between.

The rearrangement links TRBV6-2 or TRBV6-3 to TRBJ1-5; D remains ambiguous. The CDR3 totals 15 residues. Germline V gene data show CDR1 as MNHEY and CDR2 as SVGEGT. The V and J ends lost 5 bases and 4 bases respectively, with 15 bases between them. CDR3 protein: CASSLSLTTNQPQHF. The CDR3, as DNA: TGTGCCAGCAGTCTCAGCCTGACGACAAATCAGCCCCAGCATTTT.

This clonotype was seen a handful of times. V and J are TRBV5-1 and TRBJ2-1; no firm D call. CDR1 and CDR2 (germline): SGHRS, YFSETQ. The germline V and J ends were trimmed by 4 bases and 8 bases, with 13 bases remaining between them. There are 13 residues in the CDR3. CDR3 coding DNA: TGCGCCAGCAGCAGGGCGGCTGGCGATGAGCAGTTCTTC. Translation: CASSRAAGDEQFF.

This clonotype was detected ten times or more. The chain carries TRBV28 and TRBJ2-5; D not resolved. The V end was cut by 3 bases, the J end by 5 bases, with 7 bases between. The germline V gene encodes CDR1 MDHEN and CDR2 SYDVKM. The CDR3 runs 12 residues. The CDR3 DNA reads TGTGCCAGCAGTTTTAGTGTGGAGACCCAGTACTTC. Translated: CASSFSVETQYF.

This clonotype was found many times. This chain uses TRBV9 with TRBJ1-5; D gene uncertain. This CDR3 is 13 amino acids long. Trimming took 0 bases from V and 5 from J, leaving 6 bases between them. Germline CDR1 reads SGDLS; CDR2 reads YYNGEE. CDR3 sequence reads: CASSVAPHQPQHF. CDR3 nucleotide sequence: TGTGCCAGCAGCGTAGCCCCCCATCAGCCCCAGCATTTT.

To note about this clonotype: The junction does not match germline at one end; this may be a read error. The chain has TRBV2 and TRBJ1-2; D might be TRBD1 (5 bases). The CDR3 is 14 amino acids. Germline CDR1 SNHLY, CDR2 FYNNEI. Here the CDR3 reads CAGRDGRANYGNTF. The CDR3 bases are TGTGCCGGGCGGGACGGACGAGCTAACTATGGCAACACCTTC.

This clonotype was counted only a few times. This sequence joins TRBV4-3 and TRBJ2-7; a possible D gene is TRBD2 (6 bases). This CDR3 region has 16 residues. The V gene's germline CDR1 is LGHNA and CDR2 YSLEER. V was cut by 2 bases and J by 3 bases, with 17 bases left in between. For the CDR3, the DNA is TGCGCCAGCAGCCAATACTACGGGAGTGAGGGCTACGAGCAGTACTTC. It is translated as CASSQYYGSEGYEQYF.

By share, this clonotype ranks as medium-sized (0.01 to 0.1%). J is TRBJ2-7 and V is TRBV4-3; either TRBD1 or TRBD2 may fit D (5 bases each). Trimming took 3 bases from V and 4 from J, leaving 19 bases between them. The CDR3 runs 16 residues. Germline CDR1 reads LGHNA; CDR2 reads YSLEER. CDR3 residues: CASSQSIGTTGYEQYF. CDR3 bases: TGCGCCAGCAGCCAGTCGATCGGGACGACGGGGTACGAGCAGTACTTC.